These 9 T cell receptor beta chains came from one sample sequenced in a study of T cells in localized non-small cell lung cancer (dated by TCRdb to 2018 to 2020). Library prep was done by the immunoSEQ multiplex PCR assay. TCRdb mirrors the immuneACCESS table, restricted to in-frame sequences. Some clones are absent from its copies; in checked studies, under half trace to an unresolved V gene, and the reason for the others is unknown. Across this sample there are about 20,000 clones, with about nine tenths seen only once. Clones ranked in the top ten supply roughly 9% of the sample. The material sequenced was peripheral blood, taken before any cancer treatment. Every receptor here comes from a man between 40 and 75 years old with stage I lung adenocarcinoma.

A remark on this clone: The junction does not match germline at one end; this may be a read error. This chain's CDR3 is CASSLDGTRQDF. In DNA form, the CDR3 reads TGTGCCAGCAGCTTAGACGGTACTAGGCAGGACTTC. The J gene is TRBJ2-5, the V gene TRBV7-9, with a tentative D call TRBD2 (5 bases). Germline CDR1 SEHNR, CDR2 FQNEAQ (reference sequence). The CDR3 contains 12 residues.

The chain carries TRBV7-2 and TRBJ2-1; the D call may be TRBD1 or TRBD2 (6 bases each). The CDR3 runs 15 residues. The V end lost 5 bases, the J end lost 10 bases, and 21 bases lay between the germline ends. The germline V gene encodes CDR1 SGHTA and CDR2 FQGNSA. The CDR3 nucleotides are TGTGCCAGCAGCCAACAGGGCGGGAAAGCAAGCGAGCAGTTCTTC. Translated: CASSQQGGKASEQFF.

This sequence joins TRBV9 and TRBJ2-2, with TRBD2 matching over 9 bases. Trimming at V came to 4 bases and at J to 6 bases, leaving 16 bases not matched to a gene. Looked up from germline, CDR1 is SGDLS and CDR2 is YYNGEE. The CDR3 is 18 amino acids. The CDR3 here is CASSPLAGGLVRSGELFF. In DNA form, the CDR3 reads TGTGCCAGCAGCCCTCTGGCGGGGGGGCTCGTTCGGTCCGGGGAGCTGTTTTTT.

This chain connects TRBV19 to TRBJ2-5, with TRBD1 identical over 9 bases. The CDR3 spans 13 residues. J was trimmed by 4 bases and V by 4 bases; bases with no gene match: 1. Per the germline V gene, CDR1 is LNHDA and CDR2 is SQIVND (reference sequence). Here the CDR3 DNA reads TGTGCCAGTAGTACGGACAGGGGAGAGACCCAGTACTTC. Its protein product is CASSTDRGETQYF. The full variable domain, completed using reference TRBV19 and TRBJ2-5, is DGGITQSPKYLFRKEGQNVTLSCEQNLNHDAMYWYRQDPGQGLRLIYYSQIVNDFQKGDIAEGYSVSREKKESFPLTVTSAQKNPTAFYLCASSTDRGETQYFGPGTRLLVL.

The genes are TRBV19 and TRBJ2-2; TRBD1 is a possible D gene (5 bases). This CDR3 contains 13 residues. Germline V lookup: CDR1 LNHDA, CDR2 SQIVND (reference sequence). V shed 9 bases and J shed 7 bases, with 15 bases lying between them. The CDR3 is CASRHDRRGELFF. CDR3 nucleotides: TGTGCCAGCCGTCACGACAGACGCGGGGAGCTGTTTTTT. Filled out from reference TRBV19 and TRBJ2-2, the complete variable domain reads DGGITQSPKYLFRKEGQNVTLSCEQNLNHDAMYWYRQDPGQGLRLIYYSQIVNDFQKGDIAEGYSVSREKKESFPLTVTSAQKNPTAFYLCASRHDRRGELFFGEGSRLTVL.

The chain joins TRBV7-9 to TRBJ1-1; TRBD1 might be the D (5 bases). The CDR3 consists of 14 residues. CDR1 SEHNR and CDR2 FQNEAQ come from the germline V gene (reference sequence). Trimming pared 2 bases from V and 4 bases from J, leaving 11 bases between. The CDR3 sequence: CASSLWGRSTEAFF. The CDR3, as DNA: TGTGCCAGCAGCTTATGGGGGAGGAGCACTGAAGCTTTCTTT.

V is TRBV29-1 and J is TRBJ1-2; 11 bases align to TRBD1. This CDR3 contains 15 residues. Germline-derived CDR1 and CDR2 are SQVTM and ANQGSEA. V trimming: 3 bases; J trimming: 5 bases; junction bases outside the gene matches: 8. CDR3: CSVEALGQGGYGYTF. DNA for the CDR3: TGCAGCGTTGAGGCGTTGGGACAGGGGGGGTATGGCTACACCTTC.

The rearrangement uses TRBV19 and TRBJ1-1; D is possibly TRBD1 (5 bases). Looked up from germline, CDR1 is LNHDA and CDR2 is SQIVND (reference sequence). This CDR3 has 14 residues. The germline V and J ends were trimmed by 5 bases and 0 bases, with 10 bases remaining between them. CDR3 bases: TGTGCCAGTAGTTCGGGGGTGGTGAACACTGAAGCTTTCTTT. This gives the protein CASSSGVVNTEAFF.

The chain couples TRBV9 to TRBJ1-1; D may be TRBD1 (5 bases). V was shortened by 4 bases and J by 1 base, with 11 bases between the two germline ends. Germline V gene data show CDR1 as SGDLS and CDR2 as YYNGEE. CDR3 length: 14 amino acids. CDR3 protein: CASSPSGGNTEAFF. Written as DNA, the CDR3 is TGTGCCAGCAGCCCCAGCGGGGGGAACACTGAAGCTTTCTTT.